This is a list of T cell receptor beta chains from one sample in a study of T cell repertoires in cytomegalovirus infection. MiXCR was run by TCRdb on the reads, yielding one entry per CDR3 protein. This sample has 290,000 or so distinct CDR3 sequences; 25% occur once, and the top ten carry roughly 14%. The sequenced sample consisted of PBMCs. All receptors come from a human donor in good health (CMV status not recorded). Some clones in this sample may be carry-over from other donors' samples. Each CDR3 is given with its conserved first and last residue. D genes are given only for firm matches. The listing skips clone size in some rows; elsewhere it reads once, few, many or a size class.

v_gene: TRBV7-2; j_gene: TRBJ2-1; d_gene: NA; abundance: many; CDR3aa: CASSRRSGPPNEQFF; CDR3nt: TGTGCCAGCAGCCGCAGAAGCGGGCCGCCCAATGAGCAGTTCTTC
v_gene: TRBV20-1; j_gene: TRBJ2-1; d_gene: TRBD2; abundance: once; CDR3aa: CSARVPGTSGRPPYNEQFF; CDR3nt: TGCAGTGCTAGAGTACCCGGGACTAGCGGGAGACCCCCCTACAATGAGCAGTTCTTC
v_gene: TRBV29-1; j_gene: TRBJ1-2; d_gene: NA; abundance: few; CDR3aa: CSVEERLHENYGYTF; CDR3nt: TGCAGCGTTGAAGAACGGCTGCACGAAAACTATGGCTACACCTTC
v_gene: TRBV20-1; j_gene: TRBJ1-4; d_gene: NA; abundance: NA; CDR3aa: CSARPRVANEKLFF; CDR3nt: TGCAGTGCTAGGCCCAGGGTGGCTAATGAAAAACTGTTTTTT
v_gene: TRBV28; j_gene: TRBJ2-2; d_gene: TRBD2; abundance: NA; CDR3aa: CASSSVGLADTNTGELFF; CDR3nt: TGTGCCAGCAGTTCAGTGGGACTAGCGGATACGAACACCGGGGAGCTGTTTTTT
v_gene: TRBV2; j_gene: TRBJ2-3; d_gene: TRBD2; abundance: few; CDR3aa: CASSRAGGSDTQYF; CDR3nt: TGTGCCAGCAGTCGAGCGGGAGGTTCCGATACGCAGTATTTT
v_gene: TRBV20-1; j_gene: TRBJ1-3; d_gene: NA; abundance: NA; CDR3aa: CSARGPGGWNTIYF; CDR3nt: TGCAGTGCTAGAGGGCCAGGAGGTTGGAACACCATATATTTT
v_gene: TRBV12-5; j_gene: TRBJ1-1; d_gene: TRBD1; abundance: many; CDR3aa: CASGLVPPGQGVTEAFF; CDR3nt: TGTGCTAGTGGTTTGGTTCCACCGGGACAGGGGGTTACTGAAGCTTTCTTT
v_gene: TRBV7-8; j_gene: TRBJ1-2; d_gene: NA; abundance: many; CDR3aa: CASSRSRGSGGYTF; CDR3nt: TGTGCCAGCAGCCGATCACGAGGGTCCGGTGGCTACACCTTC
v_gene: TRBV2; j_gene: TRBJ2-3; d_gene: TRBD2; abundance: few; CDR3aa: CASTREPDTQYF; CDR3nt: TGTGCCAGCACGCGGGAGCCAGATACGCAGTATTTT
v_gene: TRBV30; j_gene: TRBJ2-7; d_gene: NA; abundance: NA; CDR3aa: CACIQGQGLGEQYF; CDR3nt: TGTGCCTGCATTCAAGGGCAGGGGCTGGGAGAGCAGTACTTC
v_gene: TRBV7-2; j_gene: TRBJ1-5; d_gene: NA; abundance: many; CDR3aa: CASSLGFNQPQHF; CDR3nt: TGTGCCAGCAGCTTAGGGTTCAATCAGCCCCAGCATTTT
v_gene: TRBV7-2; j_gene: TRBJ2-2; d_gene: TRBD2; abundance: many; CDR3aa: CASSPRTGGAVGELFF; CDR3nt: TGTGCCAGCAGCCCCCGGACGGGGGGGGCGGTCGGGGAGCTGTTTTTT
v_gene: TRBV7-2; j_gene: TRBJ2-5; d_gene: TRBD2; abundance: many; CDR3aa: CASSLHVAGGLGETQYF; CDR3nt: TGTGCCAGCAGCTTACACGTAGCGGGAGGGCTAGGGGAGACCCAGTACTTC
v_gene: TRBV28; j_gene: TRBJ2-2; d_gene: NA; abundance: few; CDR3aa: CASSWGLWPKRDTGELFF; CDR3nt: TGTGCCAGCAGTTGGGGTCTTTGGCCTAAGCGGGACACCGGGGAGCTGTTTTTT
v_gene: TRBV10-3; j_gene: TRBJ1-1; d_gene: TRBD1; abundance: few; CDR3aa: CAIRMGQLNPNTEAFF; CDR3nt: TGTGCCATCAGAATGGGACAGCTAAATCCGAACACTGAAGCTTTCTTT
v_gene: TRBV7-2; j_gene: TRBJ1-5; d_gene: NA; abundance: many; CDR3aa: CASSPAVGSDQPQHF; CDR3nt: TGTGCCAGCAGCCCCGCGGTCGGCAGTGATCAGCCCCAGCATTTT
v_gene: TRBV7-2; j_gene: TRBJ1-2; d_gene: NA; abundance: many; CDR3aa: CASSSTPGTLTNYGYTF; CDR3nt: TGTGCCAGCAGCTCTACCCCCGGGACGTTAACTAATTATGGCTACACCTTC